The 19 T cell receptor beta chains given below trace back to one sample, sequenced in a study of cytotoxic CD8 clonotypes in ibrutinib-treated CLL. This table comes from immunoSEQ multiplex PCR, and its TCRdb copy is limited to in-frame clones, with some not included. This sample has hundreds of thousands of clones, with less than 75% found just once. This specimen was PBMCs, taken after 24 months of ibrutinib treatment. Receptors were obtained from a human donor with chronic lymphocytic leukemia.

The chain carries TRBV28 and TRBJ2-1; 7 bases fit TRBD2. From germline, CDR1 is MDHEN and CDR2 SYDVKM. CDR3 length: 14 residues. Trimming took 8 bases from V and 5 from J; bases not matched to a gene: 9. The CDR3 DNA reads as TGTGCCAGCCGAAGTGGGACTATCGACAATGAGCAGTTCTTC. Its translation is CASRSGTIDNEQFF.

This clone was observed a single time. The CDR3 spells CASGDRARGYTF. For the CDR3, the DNA is TGTGCCAGCGGAGACAGGGCCCGCGGCTACACCTTC. The chain employs TRBV27 and TRBJ1-2; TRBD1 matches 7 bases. With V trimmed by 8 bases and J by 8 bases, 8 bases remained unmatched. CDR3 length: 12 amino acids. CDR1 is MNHEY and CDR2 is SMNVEV in the germline V gene (reference sequence).

The gene calls are TRBV5-1 and TRBJ2-7; TRBD1 might be the D (6 bases). In germline, CDR1 is SGHRS, CDR2 YFSETQ. V dropped 3 bases and J dropped 3 bases, with 16 bases sitting between them. CDR3 length: 15 residues. The CDR3 spells CASSSHRTDFYEQYF. The CDR3 coding sequence is TGCGCCAGCAGCTCACACCGGACAGACTTCTACGAGCAGTACTTC.

The table lists this clone with a few counts. This rearrangement joins TRBV18 to TRBJ1-2, with D unclear. The CDR3 covers 11 residues. The germline V gene has CDR1 KGHSH and CDR2 LQKENI. V gave up 6 bases and J gave up 8 bases, with 10 bases separating them. CDR3 sequence (DNA): TGTGCCAGCTCCCCATCTAAAGGCTACACCTTC. Translating gives CASSPSKGYTF.

The chain employs TRBV10-3 and TRBJ1-2; unclear D gene. V was clipped by 3 bases and J by 8 bases, with 7 bases between them. The CDR3 length is 11 residues. Germline V gene lookup returns CDR1 ENHRY and CDR2 SYGVKD. DNA of the CDR3: TGTGCCATCAGTGACTTGAAGGGCTACACCTTC. Amino acids: CAISDLKGYTF.

The chain recombines TRBV27 with TRBJ1-1, with a weak D call TRBD1 (5 bases). The V end was cut by 6 bases, the J end by 2 bases, with 19 bases between. This CDR3 has 16 amino acids. Germline lookup yields CDR1 MNHEY and CDR2 SMNVEV (reference sequence). CDR3 DNA sequence: TGTGCCAGCAGCCCACAAGGGGTGCGGAGTAACACTGAAGCTTTCTTT. Amino acids: CASSPQGVRSNTEAFF.

This clone was found a few times. V is TRBV27 and J is TRBJ2-1, with 10 positions matching TRBD2. The ends lost 4 bases at V and 10 bases at J; junction bases unmatched: 7. The CDR3 has 14 residues. Looked up from germline, CDR1 is MNHEY and CDR2 is SMNVEV (reference sequence). The CDR3 DNA follows: TGTGCCAGCAGTTCCAAGCGGGAGGGGCGGGAGCAGTTCTTC. It is translated as CASSSKREGREQFF.

DNA of the CDR3: TGTGCCACAAGGCCGGGACTAGCGGGAGCTCTTCCCTACGAGCAGTACTTC. Amino acids: CATRPGLAGALPYEQYF. J is TRBJ2-7 and V is TRBV2; 14 bases map to TRBD2. V dropped 10 bases and J dropped 2; count of bases not matched to a gene: 13. CDR3 length: 17 amino acids. In germline, CDR1 is SNHLY, CDR2 FYNNEI.

The chain couples TRBV6-5 to TRBJ2-7; 8 bases agree with TRBD2. Germline CDR1 reads MNHEY; CDR2 reads SVGAGI. The CDR3 runs 13 residues. V was pared by 0 bases and J by 6 bases, with 1 base of the junction left unmatched. CDR3 in amino acids: CASSYSGRGEQYF. CDR3 bases: TGTGCCAGCAGTTACTCCGGGAGGGGCGAGCAGTACTTC.

The chain combines TRBV15 with TRBJ2-7; TRBD1 is a possible D gene (6 bases). The germline V and J ends were trimmed by 4 bases and 7 bases, with 11 bases remaining between them. The germline CDR1 and CDR2 sequences are LNHNV and YYDKDF (reference sequence). This CDR3 contains 12 residues. DNA of the CDR3: TGTGCCACCAGCAAAGAGACAGGAGAGCAGTACTTC. This translates into CATSKETGEQYF.

This rearrangement joins TRBV30 to TRBJ1-5; tentative D call: TRBD1 (6 bases). The CDR3 length is 15 residues. Germline CDR1 is GTSNPN and CDR2 is SVGIG (reference sequence). The germline V and J ends were trimmed by 3 bases and 1 base, with 13 bases remaining between them. CDR3 DNA sequence: TGTGCCTGGAGCGCGGGGGGCGAAAGCAATCAGCCCCAGCATTTT. Encoded protein: CAWSAGGESNQPQHF.

This clone was picked up one time. This chain links TRBV28 with TRBJ2-2; TRBD1 agrees at 9 bases. The germline V gene encodes CDR1 MDHEN and CDR2 SYDVKM. This CDR3 is 14 amino acids long. V shed 6 bases, J shed 4 bases, and the junction held 3 bases outside the gene matches. The CDR3: CASSRDRVTGELFF. As DNA, the CDR3 is TGTGCCAGCAGCCGGGACAGGGTCACCGGGGAGCTGTTTTTT.

The chain has TRBV5-1 and TRBJ2-7, with TRBD1 matching over 7 bases. Germline loops: CDR1 SGHRS, CDR2 YFSETQ. CDR3 size: 14 residues. The V segment lost 2 bases and the J segment 5 bases; nucleotides outside the gene matches: 7. The CDR3 nucleotides read TGCGCCAGCAGCTTAGAAGGACAGGTCGACGAGCAGTACTTC. This codes for CASSLEGQVDEQYF.

CDR3 in amino acids: CASSQRQIYEQYF. CDR3 sequence (DNA): TGTGCCAGCAGCCAAAGGCAGATCTACGAGCAGTACTTC. This chain connects TRBV16 to TRBJ2-7; D is uncertain. V was pared by 2 bases and J by 3 bases, with 8 bases between. This CDR3 has 13 residues. Germline V gene lookup returns CDR1 KGHSY and CDR2 FQNENV.

The J gene is TRBJ2-7, the V gene TRBV6-5, with 12 bases aligning to TRBD2. Unmatched junction bases numbered 5, after V lost 5 bases and J lost 12 bases. The CDR3 length is 12 residues. The germline gives CDR1 MNHEY, CDR2 SVGAGI. The CDR3 DNA sequence: TGTGCCAGCAGTCAGACTAGCGGGAGTCTGTACTTC. This codes for CASSQTSGSLYF.

The chain employs TRBV30 and TRBJ2-1; possibly TRBD2 for D (5 bases). Germline values: CDR1 GTSNPN, CDR2 SVGIG (reference sequence). Trimming removed 6 bases from V and 6 bases from J, with 12 bases in between. This CDR3 is 12 amino acids long. CDR3 coding DNA: TGTGCCTGCGGAACTAGTAGCAATGAGCAGTTCTTC. Translation: CACGTSSNEQFF. Full variable domain (remainder filled in from reference TRBV30 and TRBJ2-1): SQTIHQWPATLVQPVGSPLSLECTVEGTSNPNLYWYRQAAGRGLQLLFYSVGIGQISSEVPQNLSASRPQDRQFILSSKKLLLSDSGFYLCACGTSSNEQFFGPGTRLTVL.

This clone was recorded a few times. The chain recombines TRBV27 with TRBJ2-4; no clear D. Germline V lookup: CDR1 MNHEY, CDR2 SMNVEV (reference sequence). Trimming cost V 0 bases and J 0 bases, with 9 bases left between them. This CDR3 has 16 residues. The DNA for the CDR3 is TGTGCCAGCAGTTTATCCCCAGTAATAGCCAAAAACATTCAGTACTTC. Translating it yields CASSLSPVIAKNIQYF.

The gene calls are TRBV30 and TRBJ2-7; 7 nucleotides agree with TRBD2. The ends lost 2 bases at V and 3 bases at J; junction bases unmatched: 10. The CDR3 is 15 amino acids. Germline CDR1 GTSNPN, CDR2 SVGIG (reference sequence). For the CDR3, the DNA is TGTGCCTGGAGTAGGGCGGGAGACGATCGCTACGAGCAGTACTTC. Protein product: CAWSRAGDDRYEQYF. The variable domain in full, completed from reference TRBV30 and TRBJ2-7, reads SQTIHQWPATLVQPVGSPLSLECTVEGTSNPNLYWYRQAAGRGLQLLFYSVGIGQISSEVPQNLSASRPQDRQFILSSKKLLLSDSGFYLCAWSRAGDDRYEQYFGPGTRLTVT.

This clone was observed many times. This rearrangement joins TRBV18 to TRBJ1-5; 11 nucleotides agree with TRBD1. This CDR3 has 15 amino acids. J lost 9 bases, V lost 0 bases, and 4 bases had no gene match. In germline, CDR1 is KGHSH, CDR2 LQKENI. This CDR3 reads CASSPPGTGGWPQHF. Here the CDR3 DNA reads TGTGCCAGCTCACCACCTGGGACAGGGGGTTGGCCCCAGCATTTT.